The entry below gives a single T cell receptor beta chain sequence along with its context. The antigen remains undetermined. Germline V gene sequence: CDR1 KGHDR, CDR2 SFDVKD. This CDR3 is built from 13 residues. This sample is part of a study of T cells expressing NK-cell markers. As for the study in general: The eight sequenced donors comprised seven who were HCMV-seropositive and one who was seronegative. General study findings and limits: The leading position in the CD3+CD56-NKG2C+ fraction of a handful of donors also went to these clonotypes.

Following a re-call of the 5' RACE reads, TCRdb has one entry per CDR3 protein and lacks DNA. This sample's table has 400,000 to 500,000 distinct CDR3 sequences. The TCR was taken from a woman between 18 and 70 years old in good health. The chain recombines TRBV24-1 with TRBJ2-5; the D call from TCRdb, TRBD1, cannot be confirmed without DNA. The specimen was blood T cells: a sorted CD56 or NKG2C T cell subset, CD4+ or CD8+ T cells, or bulk PBMC T cells (not recorded which). CDR3 amino acids: CATMGQYQETQYF.